A selection of T cell receptor beta chains follows, all from one sample in a study of T cell responses to AZD1222 COVID-19 vaccine. Here immunoSEQ multiplex PCR was the method, and the copy in TCRdb shows in-frame clones only, minus some. The repertoire has about 140,000 clones, approximately 88% of them found once; the top ten carry approximately 4%. Sample: peripheral blood, taken on day 0 of AZD1222 vaccination. These receptors came from an adult in good health. Each CDR3 is given with its conserved first and last residue. A D gene is named only where the DNA matches it firmly. Clone size, where shown, is once, few, many, or a class for clones that have expanded.

cdr3_aa cdr3_nt j_call d_call v_call clone_size
CASSLPGGGGYTF TGTGCCAGCAGCTTACCAGGGGGCGGAGGCTACACCTTC TRBJ1-2 TRBD1 TRBV11-2 once
CASSDRAGGAGTEAFF TGTGCCAGCAGTGACAGGGCAGGGGGCGCGGGCACTGAAGCTTTCTTT TRBJ1-1 TRBD1 TRBV2 .
CASTPRGGTDTQYF TGTGCCAGTACACCTCGGGGGGGCACGGATACGCAGTATTTT TRBJ2-3 TRBD2 TRBV11-2 .
CASSLGGLAYEQYF TGTGCCAGCAGCTTAGGGGGGTTAGCCTACGAGCAGTACTTC TRBJ2-7 . TRBV11-3 .
CAWDRERNSPLHF TGTGCCTGGGACCGGGAGAGGAATTCACCCCTCCACTTT TRBJ1-6 . TRBV30 .
CASSLPGGMNTEAFF TGTGCCAGCAGTTTACCGGGAGGTATGAACACTGAAGCTTTCTTT TRBJ1-1 . TRBV28 .
CASSLMPTGNSPLHF TGTGCCAGCAGCTTAATGCCAACAGGCAATTCACCCCTCCACTTT TRBJ1-6 . TRBV7-6 .
CASSLFSDRGQGNNSPLHF TGCGCCAGCAGCTTGTTTTCCGACAGGGGGCAAGGGAACAATTCACCCCTCCACTTT TRBJ1-6 TRBD1 TRBV5-1 .
CASSLGGAYGYTF TGTGCCAGCAGCTTAGGGGGGGCCTATGGCTACACCTTC TRBJ1-2 . TRBV28 .
CAWSVLTSTDTQYF TGTGCCTGGAGTGTACTGACGTCCACAGATACGCAGTATTTT TRBJ2-3 . TRBV30 .
CASSLRQGGNSPLHF TGTGCCAGCAGTTTACGACAGGGAGGGAATTCACCCCTCCACTTT TRBJ1-6 TRBD1 TRBV27 .
CASSQTQGDFGAFF TGTGCCAGCAGCCAGACCCAGGGGGATTTTGGAGCTTTCTTT TRBJ1-1 TRBD1 TRBV4-2 .